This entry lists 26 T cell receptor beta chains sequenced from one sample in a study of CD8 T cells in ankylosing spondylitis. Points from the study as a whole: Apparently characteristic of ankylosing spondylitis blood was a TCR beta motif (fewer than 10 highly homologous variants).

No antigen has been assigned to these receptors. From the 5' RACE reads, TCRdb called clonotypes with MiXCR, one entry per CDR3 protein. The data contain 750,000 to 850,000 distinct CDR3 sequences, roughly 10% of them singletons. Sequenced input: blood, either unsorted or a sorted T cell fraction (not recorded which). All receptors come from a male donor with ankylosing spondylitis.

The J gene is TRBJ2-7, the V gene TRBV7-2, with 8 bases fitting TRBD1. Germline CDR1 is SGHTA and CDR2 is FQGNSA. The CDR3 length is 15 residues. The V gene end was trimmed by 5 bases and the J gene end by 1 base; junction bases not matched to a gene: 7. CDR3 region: CASSPLQGVSYEQYF. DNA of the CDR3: TGTGCCAGCAGCCCCCTACAGGGGGTTTCCTACGAGCAGTACTTC.

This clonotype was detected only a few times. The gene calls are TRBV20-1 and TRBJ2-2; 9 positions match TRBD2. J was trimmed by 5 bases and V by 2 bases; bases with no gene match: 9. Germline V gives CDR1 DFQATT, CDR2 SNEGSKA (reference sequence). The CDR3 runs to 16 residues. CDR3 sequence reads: CSARPWTSEDTGELFF. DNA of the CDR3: TGCAGTGCTAGACCATGGACTAGCGAGGATACCGGGGAGCTGTTTTTT.

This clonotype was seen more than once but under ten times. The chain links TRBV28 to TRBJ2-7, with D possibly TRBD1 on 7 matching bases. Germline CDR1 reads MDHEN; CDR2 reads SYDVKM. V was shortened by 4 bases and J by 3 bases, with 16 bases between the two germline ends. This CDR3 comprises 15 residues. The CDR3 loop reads CASSSPSGGSYEQYF. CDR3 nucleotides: TGTGCCAGCAGTTCACCATCAGGGGGGAGCTACGAGCAGTACTTC.

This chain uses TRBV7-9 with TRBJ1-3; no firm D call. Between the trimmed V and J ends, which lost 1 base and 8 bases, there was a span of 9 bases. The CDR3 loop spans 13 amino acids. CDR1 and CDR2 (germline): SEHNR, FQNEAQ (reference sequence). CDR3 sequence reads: CASSLGAGDTIYF. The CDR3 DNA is TGTGCCAGCAGCTTAGGGGCCGGGGACACCATATATTTT.

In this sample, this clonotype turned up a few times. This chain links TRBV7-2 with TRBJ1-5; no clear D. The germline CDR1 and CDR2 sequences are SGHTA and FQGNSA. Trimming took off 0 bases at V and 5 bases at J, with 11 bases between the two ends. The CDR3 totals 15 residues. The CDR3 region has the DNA TGTGCCAGCAGCTTAGCGCCGGGCCCTGATCAGCCCCAGCATTTT. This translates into CASSLAPGPDQPQHF.

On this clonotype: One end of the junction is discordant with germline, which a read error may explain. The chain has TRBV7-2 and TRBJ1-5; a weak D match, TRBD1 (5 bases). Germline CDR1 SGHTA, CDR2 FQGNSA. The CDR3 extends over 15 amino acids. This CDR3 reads CASTLRQGYNQPQHF. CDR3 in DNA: TGTGCCAGCACCTTACGTCAGGGATATAATCAGCCCCAGCATTTT.

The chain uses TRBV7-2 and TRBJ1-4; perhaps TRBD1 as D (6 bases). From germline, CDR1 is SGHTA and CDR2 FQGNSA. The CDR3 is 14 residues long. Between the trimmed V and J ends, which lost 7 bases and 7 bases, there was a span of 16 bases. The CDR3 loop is CASNLQGGGEKLFF. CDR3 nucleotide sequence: TGTGCCAGCAATCTACAGGGTGGAGGTGAAAAACTGTTTTTT.

The DNA for the CDR3 is TGTGCCAGCAGCCAAGACGCCGTGAACACTGAAGCTTTCTTT. Its protein product is CASSQDAVNTEAFF. This chain links TRBV4-2 with TRBJ1-1; D uncertain. The CDR3 is made up of 14 amino acids. Deletions cut 0 bases from V and 0 bases from J, with 5 bases between. Germline lookup yields CDR1 LGHNA and CDR2 YNFKEQ.

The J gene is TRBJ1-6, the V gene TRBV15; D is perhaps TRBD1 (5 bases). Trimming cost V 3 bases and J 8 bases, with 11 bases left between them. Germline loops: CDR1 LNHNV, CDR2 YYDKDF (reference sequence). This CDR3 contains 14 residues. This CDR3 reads CATSRPGPYSPLHF. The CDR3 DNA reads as TGTGCCACCAGCAGGCCGGGACCTTATTCACCCCTCCACTTT.

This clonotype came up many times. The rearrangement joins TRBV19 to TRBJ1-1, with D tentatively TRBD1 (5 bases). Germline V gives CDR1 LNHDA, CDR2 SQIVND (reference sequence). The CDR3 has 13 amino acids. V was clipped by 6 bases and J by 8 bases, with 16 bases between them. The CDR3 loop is CASSRGGEREAFF. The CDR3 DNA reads TGTGCCAGTAGCCGGGGCGGGGAGAGAGAAGCTTTCTTT.

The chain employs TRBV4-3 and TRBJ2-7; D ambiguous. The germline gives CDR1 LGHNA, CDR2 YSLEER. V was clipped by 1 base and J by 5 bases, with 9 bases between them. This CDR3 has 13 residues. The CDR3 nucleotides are TGCGCCAGCAGCCAAGTAAGGCGCGACGAGCAGTACTTC. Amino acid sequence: CASSQVRRDEQYF.

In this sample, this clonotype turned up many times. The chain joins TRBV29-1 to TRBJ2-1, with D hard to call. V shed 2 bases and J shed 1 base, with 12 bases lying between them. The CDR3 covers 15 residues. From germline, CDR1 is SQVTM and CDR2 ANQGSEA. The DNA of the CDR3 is TGCAGCGTTGAATGGCGAGGAGCTTCCTACAATGAGCAGTTCTTC. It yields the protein CSVEWRGASYNEQFF.

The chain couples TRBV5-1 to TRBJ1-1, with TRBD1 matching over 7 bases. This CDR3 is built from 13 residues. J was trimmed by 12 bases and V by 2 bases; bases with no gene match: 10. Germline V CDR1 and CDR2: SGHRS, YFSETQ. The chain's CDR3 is CASSFIPGQLTFF. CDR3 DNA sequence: TGCGCCAGCAGCTTTATTCCGGGACAGTTAACTTTCTTT.

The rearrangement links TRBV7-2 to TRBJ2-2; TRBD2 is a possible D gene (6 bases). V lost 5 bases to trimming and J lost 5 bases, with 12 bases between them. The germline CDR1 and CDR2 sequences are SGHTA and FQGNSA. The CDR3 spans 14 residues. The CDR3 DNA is TGTGCCAGCAGCCAAATAAGCGGGACCGGGGAGCTGTTTTTT. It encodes CASSQISGTGELFF.

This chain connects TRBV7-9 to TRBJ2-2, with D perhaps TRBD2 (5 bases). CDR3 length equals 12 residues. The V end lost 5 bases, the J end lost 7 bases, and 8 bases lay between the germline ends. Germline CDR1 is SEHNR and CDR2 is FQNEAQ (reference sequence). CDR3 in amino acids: CASSAGGGELFF. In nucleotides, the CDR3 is TGTGCCAGCAGCGCGGGCGGCGGGGAGCTGTTTTTT.

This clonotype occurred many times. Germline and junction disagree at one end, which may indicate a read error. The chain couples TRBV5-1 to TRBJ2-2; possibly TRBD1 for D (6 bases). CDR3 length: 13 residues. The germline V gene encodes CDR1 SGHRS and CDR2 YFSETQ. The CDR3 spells CASSLQGTGELFF. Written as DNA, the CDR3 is TGTGCCAGCAGTCTACAGGGCACCGGGGAGCTGTTTTTT.

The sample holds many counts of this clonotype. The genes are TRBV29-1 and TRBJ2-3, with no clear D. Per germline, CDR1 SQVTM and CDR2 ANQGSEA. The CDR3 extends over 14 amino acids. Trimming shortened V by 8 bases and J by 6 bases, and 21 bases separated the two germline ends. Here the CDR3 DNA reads TGCAGCACCGCAGGCCCTAGTAGTTCGGATACGCAGTATTTT. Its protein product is CSTAGPSSSDTQYF.

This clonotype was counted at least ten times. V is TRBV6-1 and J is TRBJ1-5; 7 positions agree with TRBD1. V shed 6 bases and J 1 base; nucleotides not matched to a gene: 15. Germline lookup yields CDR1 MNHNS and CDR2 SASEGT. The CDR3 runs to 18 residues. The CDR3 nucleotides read TGTGCCAGCAGGTCCGACAGGGAACGGGTTATGAGCAATCAGCCCCAGCATTTT. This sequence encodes CASRSDRERVMSNQPQHF.

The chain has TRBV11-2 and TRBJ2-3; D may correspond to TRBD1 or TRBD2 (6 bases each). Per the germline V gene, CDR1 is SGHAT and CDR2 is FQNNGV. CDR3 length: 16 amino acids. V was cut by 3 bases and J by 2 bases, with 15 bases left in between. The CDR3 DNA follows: TGTGCCAGCAGCTTGCGGGGCAGGGGTACCACAGATACGCAGTATTTT. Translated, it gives CASSLRGRGTTDTQYF. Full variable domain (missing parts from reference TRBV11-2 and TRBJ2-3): EAGVAQSPRYKIIEKRQSVAFWCNPISGHATLYWYQQILGQGPKLLIQFQNNGVVDDSQLPKDRFSAERLKGVDSTLKIQPAKLEDSAVYLCASSLRGRGTTDTQYFGPGTRLTVL.

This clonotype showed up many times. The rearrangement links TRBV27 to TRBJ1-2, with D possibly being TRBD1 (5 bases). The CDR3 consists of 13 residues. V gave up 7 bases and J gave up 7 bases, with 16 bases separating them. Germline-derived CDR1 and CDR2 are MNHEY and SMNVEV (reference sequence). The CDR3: CASKGLQGRGYTF. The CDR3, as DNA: TGTGCCAGCAAGGGGCTACAAGGTCGTGGCTACACCTTC.

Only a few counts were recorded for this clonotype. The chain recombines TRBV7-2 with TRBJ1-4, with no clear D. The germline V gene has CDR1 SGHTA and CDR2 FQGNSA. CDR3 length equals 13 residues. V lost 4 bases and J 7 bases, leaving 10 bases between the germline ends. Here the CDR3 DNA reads TGTGCCAGCAGCTCCCCCCCGATTGAAAAACTGTTTTTT. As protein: CASSSPPIEKLFF.

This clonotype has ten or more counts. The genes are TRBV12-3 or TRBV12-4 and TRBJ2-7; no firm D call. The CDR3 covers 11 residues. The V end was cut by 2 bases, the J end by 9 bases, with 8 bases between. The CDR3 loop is CASSLWSVQYF. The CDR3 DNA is TGTGCCAGCAGTTTATGGTCGGTGCAGTACTTC.

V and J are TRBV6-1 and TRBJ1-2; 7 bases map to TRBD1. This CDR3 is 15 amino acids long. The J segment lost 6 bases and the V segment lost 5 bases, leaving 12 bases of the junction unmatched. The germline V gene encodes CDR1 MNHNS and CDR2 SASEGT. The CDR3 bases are TGTGCCAGCAGTCCAGGGGGGGCGAAATGGAATGGCTACACCTTC. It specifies CASSPGGAKWNGYTF.

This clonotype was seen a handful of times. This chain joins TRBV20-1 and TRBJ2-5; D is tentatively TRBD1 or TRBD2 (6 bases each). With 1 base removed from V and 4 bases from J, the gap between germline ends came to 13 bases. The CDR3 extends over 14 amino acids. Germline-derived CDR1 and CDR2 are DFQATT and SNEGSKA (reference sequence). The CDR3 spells CSARVGGPGETQYF. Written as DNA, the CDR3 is TGCAGTGCTAGAGTAGGGGGGCCGGGAGAGACCCAGTACTTC.

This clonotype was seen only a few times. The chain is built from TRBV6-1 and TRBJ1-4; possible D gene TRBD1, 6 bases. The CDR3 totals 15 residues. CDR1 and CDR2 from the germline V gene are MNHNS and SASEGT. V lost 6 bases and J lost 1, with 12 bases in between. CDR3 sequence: CASSRQVLTNEKLFF. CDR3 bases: TGTGCCAGCAGCAGACAGGTTTTAACTAATGAAAAACTGTTTTTT.

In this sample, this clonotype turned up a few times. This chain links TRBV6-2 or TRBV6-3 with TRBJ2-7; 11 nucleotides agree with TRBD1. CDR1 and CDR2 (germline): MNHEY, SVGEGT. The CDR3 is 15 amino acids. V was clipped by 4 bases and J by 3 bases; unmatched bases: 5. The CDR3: CASSFYGTGGYEQYF. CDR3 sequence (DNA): TGTGCCAGCAGTTTCTACGGGACAGGGGGCTACGAGCAGTACTTC.